This TCR beta chain is drawn from a study of post-analysis software for immune sequencing data. The TCR beta cDNA libraries carried unique molecular identifiers. Input amounts of 1 to 10 million T cells were used. These gave 500,000 or so cDNA molecules, so each molecule approximated one T cell. Each CDR3 protein is one row after TCRdb ran MiXCR on the PCR reads. The repertoire holds about 820,000 distinct CDR3 sequences, with about 53% as singletons. Study-wide results and caveats: Controls had lower frequencies than patients of 4 or 5 TRBV segments, which included TRBV5-6, TRBV5-1 and TRBV20-1.

Trimming cost V 4 bases and J 3 bases; bases outside gene matches: 3. Per germline, CDR1 SGHRS and CDR2 YFSETQ. This CDR3 is 14 amino acids long. Note on this clonotype: The antigen is undetermined.

Sequencing was carried out using blood. V is TRBV5-1 and J is TRBJ1-4; 7 bases are a match to TRBD1. This TCR was sampled from a girl between 10 and 17 years old with multiple sclerosis. CDR3 bases: TGCGCCAGCAGCAAGGACAGGTCTAATGAAAAACTGTTTTTT. Translating it yields CASSKDRSNEKLFF.